This is a list of T cell receptor beta chains from one sample in a study of blood T cell repertoires in COVID-19. Using immunoSEQ multiplex PCR, the repertoire was profiled, and TCRdb retains in-frame clones only, with some absent. The sample contains about 84,000 clones, 83% of which appear only once. The sample comprised peripheral blood. The source of these receptors is a woman over 75 with acute or convalescent COVID-19. Each CDR3 is given with its conserved first and last residue. Clone sizes are given selectively: once, few, many, or a class where the clone is expanded.

clone_size v_call cdr3_length cdr3_aa
NA TRBV27 14 CASRTGGLIDEQYF
NA TRBV11-2 15 CASSLVAGGSYEQYF
NA TRBV3-1/TRBV3-2 15 CASSHLSGRKGEQYF
NA TRBV19 13 CASRGTGVYEQYF
NA TRBV3-1/TRBV3-2 13 CASSHGQNTEAFF
NA TRBV10-3 15 CAIRPGLAAYNEQFF
NA TRBV15 15 CATSRAGGLVYEQFF
NA TRBV30 14 CARGEGYPGNTIYF
NA TRBV7-3 14 CASSLTGAGDTQYF
NA TRBV19 14 CASSLGQGSYEQYF
NA TRBV5-1 15 CASSLGSRGGETQYF
NA TRBV7-9 14 CASSYRDSNSPLHF
NA TRBV5-4 15 CASSLNAGTRERQYF
NA TRBV27 13 CASADRADQPQHF
many TRBV5-1 12 CASSPGAYEQYF
NA TRBV7-2 19 CASSLKGWPGLAGEETQYF
NA TRBV7-9 15 CASSSRQGKRETQYF
NA TRBV5-1 15 CASSLGQGAVDTQYF
NA TRBV18 14 CASSPAQTDGEQFF
NA TRBV10-2 15 CASSVSGTHTDTQYF
NA TRBV10-2 14 CASSRAGSTDTQYF
NA TRBV5-1 14 CASSPGTGGETQYF
NA TRBV6-5 13 CASSYGSGETQYF
NA TRBV7-2 13 CASSIRLLNEQFF
NA TRBV18 18 CASSPRQTIGGLGEKLFF
NA TRBV5-1 15 CASSLMASGDNEQFF
NA TRBV27 16 CASSSDRGRVTDTQYF
once TRBV19 19 CASSMMYGDSQLFSYEQYF
NA TRBV7-2 13 CASSTREADTQYF
NA TRBV6-5 13 CATHTPGGTEAFF
NA TRBV10-3 12 CAISTGDTEAFF
NA TRBV2 13 CASSETPRTEAFF